These 17 T cell receptor beta chains share one sample of origin, sequenced in a study of neurological immune-mediated disorders. TCRdb re-called the 5' RACE reads through MiXCR, storing one row per CDR3 protein. The sample has under 70,000 distinct CDR3 sequences; around 3.5% are singletons. Source material: PBMCs. The receptors here all came from a woman aged 25 to 39 with multiple sclerosis.

There are many counts of this clonotype. This chain links TRBV18 with TRBJ1-1; D is unresolved. Germline values: CDR1 KGHSH, CDR2 LQKENI. V lost 2 bases and J 2 bases, leaving 6 bases between the germline ends. There are 13 residues in the CDR3. CDR3 sequence: CASSPFQNTEAFF. The DNA for the CDR3 is TGTGCCAGCTCACCATTTCAAAACACTGAAGCTTTCTTT.

The sample holds a few counts of this clonotype. The chain carries TRBV20-1 and TRBJ2-3; TRBD2 matches at 11 bases. V lost 3 bases and J lost 0; bases outside the gene matches: 8. The CDR3 loop spans 17 amino acids. The germline V gene encodes CDR1 DFQATT and CDR2 SNEGSKA (reference sequence). The CDR3 DNA sequence: TGCAGTGCTAGTAGGGCTAGCGGGGGGACTAGCACAGATACGCAGTATTTT. Its translation is CSASRASGGTSTDTQYF.

This clonotype was seen ten or more times. This sequence joins TRBV12-3 or TRBV12-4 and TRBJ2-3, with TRBD2 as a possible D gene (7 bases). The CDR3 is made up of 16 amino acids. With 3 bases removed from V and 0 bases from J, the gap between germline ends came to 13 bases. The CDR3, as DNA: TGTGCCAGCAGTTTTGACGGGGGGCGAAGCACAGATACGCAGTATTTT. Its protein product is CASSFDGGRSTDTQYF.

The chain couples TRBV7-6 to TRBJ2-3; 9 bases match TRBD1. The CDR3 extends over 17 amino acids. V shed 1 base and J 0 bases; nucleotides not matched to a gene: 5. Looked up from germline, CDR1 is SGHVS and CDR2 is FNYEAQ. The CDR3 sequence: CASSLDRGQTSTDTQYF. CDR3 sequence (DNA): TGTGCCAGCAGCTTAGACAGGGGGCAAACTAGCACAGATACGCAGTATTTT. Combining the CDR3 with reference TRBV7-6 and TRBJ2-3 gives the whole variable domain GAGVSQSPRYKVTKRGQDVALRCDPISGHVSLYWYRQALGQGPEFLTYFNYEAQQDKSGLPNDRFSAERPEGSISTLTIQRTEQRDSAMYRCASSLDRGQTSTDTQYFGPGTRLTVL.

This clonotype was seen at least ten times. The rearrangement uses TRBV28 and TRBJ2-1; D possibly corresponds to TRBD2 (7 bases). Trimming took off 4 bases at V and 5 bases at J, with 21 bases between the two ends. The length of the CDR3 is 17 residues. Per the germline V gene, CDR1 is MDHEN and CDR2 is SYDVKM. The CDR3 nucleotides read TGTGCCAGCAGTTCCAGGGGTAGACGGCGGGAGCACAATGAGCAGTTCTTC. Translation: CASSSRGRRREHNEQFF.

Ten or more counts support this clonotype. The chain uses TRBV12-3 or TRBV12-4 and TRBJ1-5; 8 bases are shared with TRBD1. This CDR3 has 14 residues. V was clipped by 8 bases and J by 2 bases; unmatched bases: 5. CDR3 residues: CASGPGQGNQPQHF. In nucleotides, the CDR3 is TGTGCCAGCGGCCCGGGACAGGGCAATCAGCCCCAGCATTTT.

This clonotype was picked up many times. The rearrangement links TRBV20-1 to TRBJ1-5; 11 bases align to TRBD1. Germline-derived CDR1 and CDR2 are DFQATT and SNEGSKA (reference sequence). V shed 3 bases and J 5 bases; nucleotides not matched to a gene: 3. The CDR3 loop spans 14 amino acids. The CDR3 DNA follows: TGCAGTGCTAGTGGACAGGGGGCCCATCAGCCCCAGCATTTT. Amino acids: CSASGQGAHQPQHF.

This clonotype appeared many times. The CDR3 bases are TGTGCCAGCAGTTTCGGTCGAACCGAGGGGAATTCACCCCTCCACTTT. Encoded protein: CASSFGRTEGNSPLHF. This sequence joins TRBV12-3 or TRBV12-4 and TRBJ1-6; weak D call: TRBD1 (5 bases). CDR3 length: 16 residues. The V gene lost 3 bases and the J gene lost 7 bases, with 16 bases spanning the gap.

The rearrangement uses TRBV15 and TRBJ2-1; no reliable D call. Germline CDR1 reads LNHNV; CDR2 reads YYDKDF (reference sequence). There are 11 residues in the CDR3. V gave up 11 bases and J gave up 5 bases, with 10 bases separating them. CDR3 nucleotide sequence: TGTGCCCTATTACATGACAATGAGCAGTTCTTC. This gives the protein CALLHDNEQFF.

In this sample, this clonotype turned up a few times. The chain carries TRBV6-5 and TRBJ2-1; D is unclear. V dropped 6 bases and J dropped 11 bases, with 5 bases sitting between them. The CDR3 is 9 residues long. The V gene's germline CDR1 is MNHEY and CDR2 SVGAGI. CDR3 region: CASRAKQFF. CDR3 DNA: TGTGCCAGCAGGGCGAAGCAGTTCTTC.

This clonotype was seen a few times. The chain links TRBV7-2 to TRBJ2-1; D not certain. Germline V CDR1 and CDR2: SGHTA, FQGNSA. The CDR3 has 16 amino acids. Trimming cost V 3 bases and J 7 bases, with 19 bases left between them. CDR3 coding DNA: TGTGCCAGCAGCTTCAGCTCGACTCCAGCGACGAATGAGCAGTTCTTC. Amino acid sequence: CASSFSSTPATNEQFF.

In its sample, this clonotype was seen many times. The CDR3 loop is CASSHGTVGNTIYF. The CDR3, as DNA: TGTGCCAGCAGCCACGGGACAGTGGGAAACACCATATATTTT. This chain uses TRBV3-1 with TRBJ1-3; 7 bases map to TRBD1. V dropped 3 bases and J dropped 4; count of bases not matched to a gene: 3. CDR1 LGHDT and CDR2 YNNKEL come from the germline V gene (reference sequence). The CDR3 is made up of 14 amino acids. Drawing the rest from reference TRBV3-1 and TRBJ1-3, the complete variable domain is DTAVSQTPKYLVTQMGNDKSIKCEQNLGHDTMYWYKQDSKKFLKIMFSYNNKELIINETVPNRFSPKSPDKAHLNLHINSLELGDSAVYFCASSHGTVGNTIYFGEGSWLTVV.

This clonotype was counted many times. The rearrangement joins TRBV29-1 to TRBJ2-4, with D maybe TRBD1 (6 bases). The V and J ends lost 2 bases and 6 bases respectively, with 11 bases between them. Germline V gene sequence: CDR1 SQVTM, CDR2 ANQGSEA. This CDR3 has 13 amino acids. This CDR3 is CSVERPDRNIQYF. CDR3 nucleotides: TGCAGCGTTGAACGTCCGGACAGAAACATTCAGTACTTC.

This clonotype was seen at least ten times. The chain couples TRBV7-9 to TRBJ1-2; weak D call: TRBD1 (5 bases). CDR1 and CDR2 from the germline V gene are SEHNR and FQNEAQ (reference sequence). The germline V and J ends were trimmed by 5 bases and 2 bases, with 27 bases remaining between them. This CDR3 comprises 19 residues. The CDR3 DNA reads TGTGCCAGCAGCCACCCAAGGCGGTTTACAGGTCAAATCAACTATGGCTACACCTTC. This gives the protein CASSHPRRFTGQINYGYTF.

This clonotype was recorded at least ten times. This chain uses TRBV20-1 with TRBJ2-3; TRBD1 matches at 8 bases. Germline V gives CDR1 DFQATT, CDR2 SNEGSKA (reference sequence). J was trimmed by 3 bases and V by 5 bases; bases with no gene match: 7. The CDR3 is 14 residues long. CDR3: CSALLTGATDTQYF. The DNA for the CDR3 is TGCAGTGCTTTATTGACAGGGGCGACAGATACGCAGTATTTT.

This clonotype was counted many times. The chain couples TRBV10-3 to TRBJ2-1, with no clear D. The CDR3 is 12 residues long. The V end lost 5 bases, the J end lost 7 bases, and 9 bases lay between the germline ends. Per germline, CDR1 ENHRY and CDR2 SYGVKD. The CDR3 nucleotides are TGTGCCATCAGTCAGCTTCGGAATGAGCAGTTCTTC. It codes for CAISQLRNEQFF.

In its sample, this clonotype was seen many times. The chain carries TRBV3-1 and TRBJ1-2; 9 bases agree with TRBD1. CDR3 size: 17 residues. The J segment lost 2 bases and the V segment lost 3 bases, leaving 10 bases of the junction unmatched. Germline CDR1 and CDR2: LGHDT and YNNKEL (reference sequence). The chain's CDR3 is CASSHASTGGRNYGYTF. CDR3 DNA: TGTGCCAGCAGCCACGCGTCGACAGGGGGTAGGAACTATGGCTACACCTTC.